The 18 T cell receptor beta chains listed next were all sequenced from one sample in a study of blood T cell repertoires in COVID-19. Clones were sequenced by immunoSEQ multiplex PCR, and TCRdb holds only the in-frame ones, with some missing. The sample consists of 200,000 to 250,000 clones, about 84% of them appearing once. Sequenced input: peripheral blood. The receptors shown here come from a human donor in a cohort sampled during active COVID-19.

V and J are TRBV7-2 and TRBJ1-4; the D gene is possibly TRBD1 (5 bases). The germline V and J ends were trimmed by 4 bases and 8 bases, with 5 bases remaining between them. The CDR3 totals 11 residues. Germline CDR1 SGHTA, CDR2 FQGNSA. In nucleotides, the CDR3 is TGTGCCAGCAGCTCAGGGGAAAAACTGTTTTTT. This gives the protein CASSSGEKLFF.

This chain uses TRBV5-3 with TRBJ1-3; D is ambiguous. TRBV5-3 is an ORF; its function is uncertain. The CDR3 has 16 residues. The ends were cut back, 4 bases at V and 0 bases at J, with 14 bases in the middle. The CDR3 loop is CARSPGSTHSGNTIYF. The CDR3 DNA reads TGTGCCAGAAGCCCCGGTTCCACCCACTCTGGAAACACCATATATTTT.

This CDR3 reads CAWKLAGGIQQYF. The CDR3 DNA reads TGTGCCTGGAAACTAGCGGGGGGCATTCAGCAGTACTTC. The rearrangement links TRBV30 to TRBJ2-7; 12 positions match TRBD2. Germline CDR1 and CDR2: GTSNPN and SVGIG (reference sequence). CDR3 length: 13 amino acids. After removal of 4 bases from V and 8 bases from J, the junction contained 6 bases not matched to a gene. The entire variable domain, with the rest obtained from reference TRBV30 and TRBJ2-7, is as follows: SQTIHQWPATLVQPVGSPLSLECTVEGTSNPNLYWYRQAAGRGLQLLFYSVGIGQISSEVPQNLSASRPQDRQFILSSKKLLLSDSGFYLCAWKLAGGIQQYFGPGTRLTVT.

CDR3 in amino acids: CASSPPNGKNTEAFF. CDR3 bases: TGTGCCAGCTCACCACCCAACGGGAAGAACACTGAAGCTTTCTTT. This sequence joins TRBV18 and TRBJ1-1; D is ambiguous. This CDR3 comprises 15 residues. The germline CDR1 and CDR2 sequences are KGHSH and LQKENI. Trimming left V 0 bases short and J 1 base short, with 9 bases between.

In this sample, this clone turned up a few times. The rearrangement uses TRBV12-1 and TRBJ2-1; TRBD2 reflects the table's D call only, with no check against the DNA. TRBV12-1 has pseudogene status. The CDR3 runs 17 residues. CDR3 bases: TGTGCCAGCAGCTACCGCAGGGACTCCCTTAAGGGGTATGAGCAGTTCTTC. The encoded protein is CASSYRRDSLKGYEQFF.

The sample holds a few counts of this clone. Different DNA sequences within this sample yield the same CDR3. The CDR3 coding sequence is TGTGCCAGCAGCGGGGTTGAGCGGACCATCAATGAGCAGTTCTTC. The encoded protein is CASSGVERTINEQFF. The genes are TRBV7-9 and TRBJ2-1, with D possibly matching TRBD2 (5 bases). The CDR3 extends over 15 amino acids. Trimming took off 5 bases at V and 6 bases at J, with 17 bases between the two ends. Looked up from germline, CDR1 is SEHNR and CDR2 is FQNEAQ (reference sequence).

The V gene is TRBV19, the J gene TRBJ1-5; D gene unclear. CDR3 length: 12 residues. The ends were cut back, 8 bases at V and 7 bases at J, with 12 bases in the middle. CDR1 is LNHDA and CDR2 is SQIVND in the germline V gene (reference sequence). CDR3 amino acids: CASREEVQPQHF. In DNA, the CDR3 is TGTGCCAGTCGAGAGGAAGTCCAGCCCCAGCATTTT.

V gene TRBV30 combines with J gene TRBJ1-1, with D hard to call. V gave up 2 bases and J gave up 3 bases, with 13 bases separating them. Per germline, CDR1 GTSNPN and CDR2 SVGIG (reference sequence). This CDR3 contains 14 residues. For the CDR3, the DNA is TGTGCCTGGAGTACCGGAGAGTGGGACACTGAAGCTTTCTTT. Translating it yields CAWSTGEWDTEAFF. Filled out from reference TRBV30 and TRBJ1-1, the complete variable domain reads SQTIHQWPATLVQPVGSPLSLECTVEGTSNPNLYWYRQAAGRGLQLLFYSVGIGQISSEVPQNLSASRPQDRQFILSSKKLLLSDSGFYLCAWSTGEWDTEAFFGQGTRLTVV.

This clone occurred once. The sample has other DNA sequences that encode this CDR3 too. This chain joins TRBV19 and TRBJ2-7; possible D gene TRBD2, 5 bases. The CDR3 runs to 13 residues. Per the germline V gene, CDR1 is LNHDA and CDR2 is SQIVND (reference sequence). Trimming left V 3 bases short and J 3 bases short, with 9 bases between. The CDR3 DNA reads TGTGCCAGTAGTATTGGACGGGGCTACGAGCAGTACTTC. This encodes CASSIGRGYEQYF.

V and J are TRBV29-1 and TRBJ1-2, with 8 bases that match TRBD1. Germline trimming cut 0 bases from V and 8 bases from J; bases unmatched to any gene: 8. Germline values: CDR1 SQVTM, CDR2 ANQGSEA. The CDR3 has 14 residues. The CDR3 reads CSVEDWQGASGYTF. The CDR3 coding sequence is TGCAGCGTTGAAGATTGGCAGGGGGCGTCGGGCTACACCTTC.

The chain employs TRBV28 and TRBJ1-5, with 7 bases aligning to TRBD1. Germline CDR1 and CDR2: MDHEN and SYDVKM. This CDR3 contains 16 residues. V was pared by 3 bases and J by 2 bases, with 7 bases of the junction left unmatched. The CDR3 bases are TGTGCCAGCAGTTTTAACAGGGGTTGGGGCAATCAGCCCCAGCATTTT. It specifies CASSFNRGWGNQPQHF.

The chain recombines TRBV9 with TRBJ1-3; D is ambiguous. V lost 0 bases, J lost 1 base, and 8 bases lay in between. The CDR3 contains 15 residues. Germline V gives CDR1 SGDLS, CDR2 YYNGEE. The CDR3 reads CASSVGSISGNTIYF. The CDR3 bases are TGTGCCAGCAGCGTAGGTAGTATATCTGGAAACACCATATATTTT.

The rearrangement joins TRBV14 to TRBJ2-7, with D possibly being TRBD1 (5 bases). Germline assignment: CDR1 SGHDN and CDR2 FVKESK. V shed 1 base and J shed 4 bases, with 11 bases lying between them. CDR3 length: 14 amino acids. The CDR3 bases are TGTGCCAGCAGCCAAGCTCTGGGGCGTTACGAGCAGTACTTC. It yields the protein CASSQALGRYEQYF.

The chain links TRBV19 to TRBJ2-7; no reliable D call. The CDR3 runs to 12 residues. V was cut by 3 bases and J by 5 bases, with 8 bases left in between. Germline V gene lookup returns CDR1 LNHDA and CDR2 SQIVND (reference sequence). CDR3: CASSIQGDEQYF. CDR3 DNA: TGTGCCAGTAGTATTCAAGGAGACGAGCAGTACTTC.

The chain joins TRBV7-8 to TRBJ1-3; 7 nucleotides agree with TRBD1. Trimming took 5 bases from V and 0 from J; bases not matched to a gene: 10. Germline CDR1 is SGHVS and CDR2 is FQNEAQ. There are 17 residues in the CDR3. CDR3 region: CASSPWDRSSSGNTIYF. CDR3 sequence (DNA): TGTGCCAGCAGCCCCTGGGACAGATCGAGCTCTGGAAACACCATATATTTT.

V and J are TRBV6-5 and TRBJ1-4; D call uncertain. The CDR3 is 14 amino acids. Deletions cut 6 bases from V and 7 bases from J, with 15 bases between. The germline V gene has CDR1 MNHEY and CDR2 SVGAGI. CDR3 sequence: CASRDRPGSEKLFF. Written as DNA, the CDR3 is TGTGCCAGCAGGGATCGACCTGGGAGTGAAAAACTGTTTTTT.

V and J are TRBV28 and TRBJ1-3; D is possibly TRBD1 (6 bases). Germline values: CDR1 MDHEN, CDR2 SYDVKM. V was clipped by 2 bases and J by 2 bases, with 10 bases between them. This CDR3 has 15 amino acids. The DNA of the CDR3 is TGTGCCAGCAGTTTACAGGGGTCCGCTGGAAACACCATATATTTT. Translated: CASSLQGSAGNTIYF.

The chain has TRBV19 and TRBJ1-1; 7 positions match TRBD1. The junction had 9 bases not matched to a gene; V was cut back by 3 bases and J by 8 bases. CDR1 LNHDA and CDR2 SQIVND come from the germline V gene (reference sequence). The CDR3 covers 14 residues. The chain's CDR3 is CASSIPDRFSEAFF. In DNA, the CDR3 is TGTGCCAGTAGTATCCCGGACAGGTTCTCAGAAGCTTTCTTT.